This entry is about one T cell receptor beta chain. Its antigen is unknown. A junction end diverges from the germline sequence, so it may reflect a read error. CDR1 and CDR2 are read off the germline V gene (reference sequence) as SSHAT and FNYEAQ. The CDR3 measures 13 amino acids from cysteine to phenylalanine. Just CDR3 DNA is preserved here, 39 bases in frame from base 1. This entry belongs to a study of cytomegalovirus exposure and HLA in healthy donors (dated by TCRdb to about 2017). Study-level background: According to a later analysis, the approximately 120 validation repertoires were produced on the same platform as the 666 repertoires of the first cohort. The study aimed to test whether cataloging public T cell receptors could reveal signatures of past pathogen exposure. Besides the first cohort of roughly 640 subjects, a separate validation cohort made up of some 110 different subjects was used. High-throughput TCR immunosequencing, statistical association of individual TCRs with disease status, and machine learning were combined to predict cytomegalovirus infection status.

The donors were included in the validation cohort of some 110 subjects, a group kept apart from the roughly 700-subject first cohort. Libraries came from the immunoSEQ multiplex PCR assay. The authors' analysis ran thus. A statistical classification framework was developed to diagnose cytomegalovirus status using the catalog of TCR beta chain sequences. Here the immuneACCESS table is served through TCRdb, limited to in-frame sequences with V and J called. Missing clones are a known gap in these copies; in checked studies unresolved V genes cover under half, and the rest lacks a known reason. V, J and clone size are those of that table, while D and trimming were read from the DNA. A total of about 160,000 clones appear in this sample, around 96% of them only once. The top ten hold about 0.89% of the sample. What the authors observed across the whole study: A later analysis lacked HLA typing for the validation cohort, so it scored co-occurrence in that cohort across all 120 or so repertoires. In vitro tests confirmed that a few of the cytomegalovirus-associated TCR beta chains recognize cytomegalovirus antigens. Most TCR sequences were seen in very few donors, while some public TCRs were found in many individuals. According to the authors, the approach could potentially be generalized to other disease states and immunological phenotypes. A total of 150 or so TCR beta chains were listed by the study as associated with cytomegalovirus. Of the cluster scores, roughly 95% were above 0 in a later analysis, which found that TCRs clustered in the first cohort also tended to co-occur in the approximately 120 validation repertoires. In both the original and validation cohorts, the classifier was reported to diagnose cytomegalovirus status with high specificity and sensitivity.

This sequence originates from a young woman in good health and CMV-seronegative. What was sequenced was PBMCs. In this chain, TRBV7-7 is recombined with TRBJ2-5; the D segment could be TRBD1, given 6 matching bases. The DNA sequence is TGTGCTAGCAGCCCGGACAGACAAGAGACCCAGTACTTC. This yields the protein CASSPDRQETQYF.